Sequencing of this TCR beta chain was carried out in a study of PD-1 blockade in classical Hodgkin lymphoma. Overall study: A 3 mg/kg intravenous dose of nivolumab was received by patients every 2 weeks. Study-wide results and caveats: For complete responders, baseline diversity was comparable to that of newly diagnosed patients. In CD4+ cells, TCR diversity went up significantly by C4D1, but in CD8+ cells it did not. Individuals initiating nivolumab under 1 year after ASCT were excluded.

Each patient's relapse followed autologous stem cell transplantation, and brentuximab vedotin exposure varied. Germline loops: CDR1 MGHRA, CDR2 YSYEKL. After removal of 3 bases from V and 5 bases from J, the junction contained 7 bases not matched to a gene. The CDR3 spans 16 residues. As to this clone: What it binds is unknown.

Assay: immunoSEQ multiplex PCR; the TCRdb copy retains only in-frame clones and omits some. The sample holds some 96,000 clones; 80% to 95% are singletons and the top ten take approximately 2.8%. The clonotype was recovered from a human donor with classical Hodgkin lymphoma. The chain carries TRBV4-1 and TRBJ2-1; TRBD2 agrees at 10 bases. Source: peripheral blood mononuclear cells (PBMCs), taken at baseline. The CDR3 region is CASSHRLAGGDNEQFF. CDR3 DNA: TGCGCCAGCAGCCATCGATTAGCGGGAGGCGACAATGAGCAGTTCTTC.